These T cell receptor beta chains were read from a single sample in a study of cytomegalovirus exposure and HLA in healthy donors. Method: immunoSEQ multiplex PCR; TCRdb's copy keeps in-frame clones and lacks some. The sample includes approximately 160,000 clones, 70% of them seen just once. The sample comprised PBMCs. The receptors shown here come from a man aged 18 to 30 in good health and CMV-seropositive. The CDR3 runs from the conserved cysteine through the conserved F or W. A D gene is named only where the DNA matches it firmly. Clone sizes are given selectively: once, few, many, or a class where the clone is expanded.

V	J	size	D	CDR3	DNA
TRBV30	TRBJ2-2	few	-	CAWSVMGRAAGELFF	TGTGCCTGGAGTGTAATGGGCCGAGCGGCCGGGGAGCTGTTTTTT
TRBV5-1	TRBJ2-5	-	-	CASSLWPEVETQYF	TGCGCCAGCAGCTTGTGGCCGGAGGTAGAGACCCAGTACTTC
TRBV9	TRBJ1-5	once	-	CASSVVVFRWPDSGQPQHF	TGTGCCAGCAGCGTAGTAGTGTTCCGTTGGCCGGACAGCGGTCAGCCCCAGCATTTT
TRBV7-6	TRBJ1-6	few	TRBD1	CASSPGGSYNSPLHF	TGTGCCAGCAGCCCAGGGGGCTCCTATAATTCACCCCTCCACTTT
TRBV11-3	TRBJ2-1	-	-	CASSLDRSPEQFF	TGTGCCAGCAGCTTAGATCGGAGTCCTGAGCAGTTCTTC
TRBV18	TRBJ2-5	-	-	CASSPEETQYF	TGTGCCAGCTCACCAGAGGAGACCCAGTACTTC
TRBV7-2	TRBJ1-2	-	-	CASSPPRGYTF	TGTGCCAGCAGCCCCCCGAGGGGCTACACCTTC
TRBV6-4	TRBJ1-1	-	-	CASSDYRSRIRGGRGPNTEAFF	TGTGCCAGCAGTGACTACCGTAGCCGAATTCGGGGGGGGCGAGGGCCGAACACTGAAGCTTTCTTT
TRBV6-1	TRBJ1-3	-	TRBD1	CASSGARGLGNTIYF	TGTGCCAGCAGTGGGGCCAGGGGGCTAGGAAACACCATATATTTT
TRBV6-4	TRBJ1-5	-	-	CASSREGGQPQHF	TGTGCCAGCAGTAGAGAAGGGGGTCAGCCCCAGCATTTT
TRBV28	TRBJ1-2	-	-	CASSRTNYGYTF	TGTGCCAGCTCGCGGACTAACTATGGCTACACCTTC
TRBV30	TRBJ1-2	once	TRBD1	CAWSGDRDGYTF	TGTGCCTGGAGTGGCGACAGGGACGGCTACACCTTC
TRBV5-8	TRBJ1-2	-	TRBD1	CASSPGTGVIYGYTF	TGTGCCAGCAGCCCGGGGACAGGGGTCATCTATGGCTACACCTTC
TRBV11-2	TRBJ1-2	-	TRBD1	CASSVSAGTGNYGYTF	TGTGCCAGCAGCGTCTCAGCCGGGACAGGGAACTATGGCTACACCTTC
TRBV2	TRBJ2-2	-	TRBD1	CASTTRGQTGELFF	TGTGCCAGCACAACCAGGGGGCAGACCGGGGAGCTGTTTTTT
TRBV5-1	TRBJ1-2	-	-	CASSLDSGGRDGYTF	TGCGCCAGCAGCTTGGACTCTGGGGGCAGGGATGGCTACACCTTC
TRBV18	TRBJ1-2	-	-	CASSPEPGHRNDYTF	TGTGCCAGCTCACCTGAGCCTGGACACAGGAATGACTACACCTTC
TRBV2	TRBJ1-1	-	TRBD1	CASTGQANTEAFF	TGTGCCAGCACTGGACAGGCGAACACTGAAGCTTTCTTT
TRBV19	TRBJ1-1	-	TRBD1	CASSRDRGETEAFF	TGTGCCAGTAGTAGAGACAGGGGGGAAACTGAAGCTTTCTTT
TRBV28	TRBJ2-3	-	TRBD2	CASSFPSGVSTDTQYF	TGTGCCAGCAGTTTCCCGAGCGGGGTGAGCACAGATACGCAGTATTTT
TRBV29-1	TRBJ2-3	-	-	CSVRGKVTDTQYF	TGCAGCGTTCGAGGGAAGGTGACAGATACGCAGTATTTT
TRBV5-1	TRBJ1-3	-	-	CASSLRSGTLSGNTIYF	TGCGCCAGCAGCTTGAGATCGGGGACTTTATCTGGAAACACCATATATTTT
TRBV7-2	TRBJ1-4	-	TRBD1	CASSLRRTGGNEKLFF	TGTGCCAGCAGCTTACGTAGGACAGGGGGTAATGAAAAACTGTTTTTT
TRBV19	TRBJ1-2	-	TRBD1	CASSMGTGPYGYTF	TGTGCCAGTAGTATGGGGACAGGCCCTTATGGCTACACCTTC
TRBV19	TRBJ2-5	few	TRBD2	CASNGEVGRAQYF	TGTGCCAGTAACGGGGAAGTAGGGAGGGCCCAGTACTTC